A single sample is the source of the 21 T cell receptor beta chains below, sequenced in a study of T cell repertoires in cytomegalovirus infection. Each CDR3 protein is one row after TCRdb ran MiXCR on the reads. The sample lists approximately 400,000 distinct CDR3 sequences, about 33% occurring once. Sequencing was done on a sample of PBMCs. These receptor sequences come from a human donor in good health (CMV status not recorded). Some clones in this sample may be carry-over from other donors' samples.

This clonotype has only one observation. The J gene is TRBJ1-2, the V gene TRBV15, with D unclear. V was pared by 0 bases and J by 3 bases, with 11 bases between. Looked up from germline, CDR1 is LNHNV and CDR2 is YYDKDF (reference sequence). The CDR3 runs 15 residues. The CDR3 protein is CATSRDLGDDYGYTF. Here the CDR3 DNA reads TGTGCCACCAGCAGAGATCTTGGCGATGACTATGGCTACACCTTC.

In this sample, this clonotype turned up once. The junction and the germline gene differ at one end; a read error may be behind it. The chain links TRBV5-6 to TRBJ2-3; TRBD1 or TRBD2 may be the D gene (5 bases each). Germline CDR1 and CDR2: SGHDT and YYEEEE. The CDR3 covers 15 residues. CDR3 loop: CDSSPGGHYTDTQYF. The CDR3 region has the DNA TGTGACAGCAGCCCCGGAGGACATTACACAGATACGCAGTATTTT.

The chain joins TRBV7-9 to TRBJ2-1; D gene unclear. Germline V gives CDR1 SEHNR, CDR2 FQNEAQ (reference sequence). The CDR3 is 15 amino acids. Trimming left V 5 bases short and J 10 bases short, with 21 bases between. CDR3 nucleotide sequence: TGTGCCAGCAGCCGTTCGGACGGATATCGGCCGGAGCAGTTCTTC. It is translated as CASSRSDGYRPEQFF.

The chain couples TRBV2 to TRBJ1-4; 12 nucleotides match TRBD1. The CDR3 totals 14 residues. The germline V gene encodes CDR1 SNHLY and CDR2 FYNNEI. The J segment lost 8 bases and the V segment lost 8 bases, leaving 6 bases of the junction unmatched. This CDR3 reads CASGGTGGGEKLFF. CDR3 sequence (DNA): TGTGCCAGCGGGGGGACAGGGGGCGGGGAAAAACTGTTTTTT.

The genes are TRBV3-1 and TRBJ1-4; 8 bases are shared with TRBD1. The CDR3 is 18 amino acids. Germline-derived CDR1 and CDR2 are LGHDT and YNNKEL (reference sequence). Trimming cost V 4 bases and J 8 bases; bases outside gene matches: 18. CDR3 DNA sequence: TGTGCCAGCAGCCTCGCCAAAAGATTGGACAGGGCCGACGAAAAACTGTTTTTT. Translation gives CASSLAKRLDRADEKLFF.

This clonotype was seen only a few times. This chain uses TRBV20-1 with TRBJ2-5; D gene unclear. The CDR3 has 13 amino acids. Trimming removed 1 base from V and 3 bases from J, with 9 bases in between. In germline, CDR1 is DFQATT, CDR2 SNEGSKA (reference sequence). The CDR3 DNA follows: TGCAGTGCTAGAGTCCCGGCGGAAGAGACCCAGTACTTC. It yields the protein CSARVPAEETQYF.

Only a few counts were recorded for this clonotype. This chain uses TRBV12-3 or TRBV12-4 with TRBJ1-3; 7 nucleotides line up with TRBD1. With V trimmed by 5 bases and J by 2 bases, 6 bases remained unmatched. The CDR3 loop spans 15 amino acids. CDR3 residues: CASSPTGVTGNTIYF. CDR3 nucleotide sequence: TGTGCCAGCAGTCCTACAGGGGTAACTGGAAACACCATATATTTT.

The rearrangement links TRBV12-3 or TRBV12-4 to TRBJ1-2, with TRBD1 matching over 9 bases. J was trimmed by 3 bases and V by 5 bases; bases with no gene match: 7. This CDR3 contains 15 residues. This CDR3 is CASSKGQGTDYGYTF. CDR3 bases: TGTGCCAGCAGTAAAGGACAGGGGACCGACTATGGCTACACCTTC.

The genes are TRBV25-1 and TRBJ2-1, with D possibly matching TRBD2 (6 bases). V was shortened by 8 bases and J by 5 bases, with 16 bases between the two germline ends. The CDR3 contains 14 residues. Germline values: CDR1 MGHDK, CDR2 SYGVNS. CDR3: CASQGGVWDNEQFF. DNA for the CDR3: TGTGCCAGCCAGGGAGGTGTTTGGGACAATGAGCAGTTCTTC.

This clonotype was detected ten times or more. CDR3 region: CASSKGTGADEQYF. In nucleotides, the CDR3 is TGTGCCAGCAGTAAAGGGACAGGGGCCGACGAGCAGTACTTC. The chain joins TRBV7-2 to TRBJ2-7; TRBD1 matches at 10 bases. The CDR3 has 14 residues. J was trimmed by 5 bases and V by 6 bases; bases with no gene match: 7. Germline CDR1 SGHTA, CDR2 FQGNSA.

Comments on this clonotype: A much larger clone differs from this one at a single base, so this may be a read error. The CDR3 does not end in the conserved phenylalanine or tryptophan, so this is likely a read error. The rearrangement uses TRBV7-4 and TRBJ2-1; maybe TRBD2 (6 bases). The V end was cut by 2 bases, the J end by 2 bases, with 10 bases between. The V gene's germline CDR1 is SGHVT and CDR2 SQSDAQ. CDR3 length: 15 residues. This chain's CDR3 is CASSLRSSAYNEQFL. The CDR3 DNA follows: TGTGCCAGCAGCTTAAGGTCTAGCGCCTACAATGAGCAGTTCTTA.

Details on this clonotype: This could be a read error, since a much larger clone is one nucleotide away. No conserved phenylalanine or tryptophan is present at the end of the CDR3, so a read error is the likely explanation. The chain couples TRBV7-9 to TRBJ2-5, with 8 bases fitting TRBD1. The V gene's germline CDR1 is SEHNR and CDR2 FQNEAQ (reference sequence). V lost 4 bases, J lost 5 bases, and 9 bases stayed unmatched. The CDR3 covers 15 residues. CDR3 region: CASSYTGGAGETQYL. Here the CDR3 DNA reads TGTGCCAGCAGCTATACAGGGGGTGCCGGTGAGACCCAGTACTTA.

The V call is TRBV7-9, the J call TRBJ2-5; D is unclear. The V end lost 1 base, the J end lost 5 bases, and 11 bases lay between the germline ends. This CDR3 is 14 amino acids long. Looked up from germline, CDR1 is SEHNR and CDR2 is FQNEAQ (reference sequence). The CDR3 nucleotides are TGTGCCAGCAGCTTAGATGTGAAGAGGGAGACCCAGTACTTC. This codes for CASSLDVKRETQYF.

DNA of the CDR3: TGTGCCAGTAGTGTCACTGACAGGGGAGCCTACAATGAGCAGTTCTTC. It specifies CASSVTDRGAYNEQFF. The V gene is TRBV19, the J gene TRBJ2-1, with 8 positions matching TRBD1. This CDR3 is built from 16 residues. After removal of 5 bases from V and 2 bases from J, the junction contained 8 bases not matched to a gene. CDR1 and CDR2 from the germline V gene are LNHDA and SQIVND (reference sequence). The full variable domain, in which reference TRBV19 and TRBJ2-1 provide the parts outside the CDR3, is DGGITQSPKYLFRKEGQNVTLSCEQNLNHDAMYWYRQDPGQGLRLIYYSQIVNDFQKGDIAEGYSVSREKKESFPLTVTSAQKNPTAFYLCASSVTDRGAYNEQFFGPGTRLTVL.

This chain connects TRBV5-5 to TRBJ1-5; 7 bases are shared with TRBD1. Germline V CDR1 and CDR2: SGHKS, YYEKEE (reference sequence). J gave up 2 bases and V 2 bases, and 7 bases lay outside the gene matches. The CDR3 spans 16 residues. DNA for the CDR3: TGTGCCAGCAGCTTCGCCTGGACAGGAGGCAATCAGCCCCAGCATTTT. This translates into CASSFAWTGGNQPQHF.

V and J are TRBV3-1 and TRBJ2-7, with 15 nucleotides matching TRBD2. This CDR3 region has 19 residues. Per germline, CDR1 LGHDT and CDR2 YNNKEL (reference sequence). The J segment lost 6 bases and the V segment lost 5 bases, leaving 17 bases of the junction unmatched. CDR3: CASSTGTSGGLTPPGEQYF. CDR3 nucleotide sequence: TGTGCCAGCAGCACCGGGACTAGCGGGGGGCTAACCCCTCCCGGCGAGCAGTACTTC.

At least ten counts were recorded for this clonotype. This chain joins TRBV7-2 and TRBJ2-5, with TRBD2 identical over 11 bases. The CDR3 contains 18 residues. Germline V gene sequence: CDR1 SGHTA, CDR2 FQGNSA. Germline trimming cut 0 bases from V and 5 bases from J; bases unmatched to any gene: 11. CDR3: CASSLAVLAGGGWETQYF. The CDR3 DNA reads as TGTGCCAGCAGCTTAGCCGTCCTAGCGGGGGGCGGGTGGGAGACCCAGTACTTC. The whole variable domain, filled in from reference TRBV7-2 and TRBJ2-5, reads GAGVSQSPSNKVTEKGKDVELRCDPISGHTALYWYRQSLGQGLEFLIYFQGNSAPDKSGLPSDRFSAERTGGSVSTLTIQRTQQEDSAVYLCASSLAVLAGGGWETQYFGPGTRLLVL.

V and J are TRBV6-5 and TRBJ2-5; 8 nucleotides match TRBD2. Per germline, CDR1 MNHEY and CDR2 SVGAGI. This CDR3 has 17 residues. Trimming took 0 bases from V and 7 from J; bases not matched to a gene: 13. CDR3 nucleotides: TGTGCCAGCAGTTACTCGATATTAGCGGGGTCCTCCGGGACCCAGTACTTC. Translation gives CASSYSILAGSSGTQYF.

This clonotype was observed a handful of times. The chain has TRBV24-1 and TRBJ2-2; no reliable D call. The CDR3 totals 14 residues. Germline CDR1 reads KGHDR; CDR2 reads SFDVKD. With 10 bases removed from V and 4 bases from J, the gap between germline ends came to 15 bases. The CDR3 spells CATGPDLGTGELFF. The CDR3 DNA reads TGTGCCACAGGGCCGGATCTGGGCACCGGGGAGCTGTTTTTT.

The chain uses TRBV6-1 and TRBJ1-5; D remains unclear. CDR1 is MNHNS, CDR2 SASEGT, per germline. V was pared by 3 bases and J by 5 bases, with 11 bases between. The CDR3 extends over 14 amino acids. This CDR3 reads CASSEAQLYQPQHF. The CDR3 bases are TGTGCCAGCAGTGAGGCTCAACTCTATCAGCCCCAGCATTTT.

The chain has TRBV12-3 or TRBV12-4 and TRBJ1-4, with TRBD1 identical over 10 bases. The CDR3 covers 17 residues. V lost 4 bases, J lost 0 bases, and 5 bases stayed unmatched. CDR3 DNA: TGTGCCAGCAGTTGGGCGACAGGGGGCCCAACTAATGAAAAACTGTTTTTT. Translation gives CASSWATGGPTNEKLFF.